Here is one T cell receptor beta chain with its context. The PCR contained 60 Vbeta and 13 Jbeta primers. This table comes from immunoSEQ multiplex PCR, and its TCRdb copy is limited to in-frame clones, with some not included. The data include 75,000 to 80,000 clones; the top ten clones carry 3.8%. Per the germline V gene, CDR1 is MDHEN and CDR2 is SYDVKM. V lost 5 bases, J lost 6 bases, and 10 bases stayed unmatched. CDR3 length: 16 residues. This sample was included in a study of cytomegalovirus exposure and HLA in healthy donors. This clonotype originated in a man aged 18 to 29 in good health and CMV-seropositive. Source material: PBMCs. V and J are TRBV28 and TRBJ2-7; 13 bases map to TRBD2. CDR3 DNA sequence: TGTGCCAGCAGTCTCCTGAGGGGGACTAGCGGGACCGAGCAGTACTTC. Protein sequence: CASSLLRGTSGTEQYF.